These T cell receptor beta chains were read from a single sample in a study of blood T cell repertoires in COVID-19. Sequencing used immunoSEQ multiplex PCR; TCRdb keeps in-frame clones, though not all of them. The sample shows about 280,000 clones, 88% of them seen only once. The specimen sequenced was PBMCs or T cells enriched from blood (not recorded which). These receptors were obtained from a woman aged 60-75 years in a cohort exposed to, infected with or recovered from COVID-19 (not recorded which). The CDR3 runs from the conserved cysteine through the conserved F or W.

J | length | V | CDR3
TRBJ1-4 | 15 | TRBV4-2 | CASSQGGTGDEKLFF
TRBJ2-5 | 16 | TRBV3-1/TRBV3-2 | CASSQVLAGGDETQYF
TRBJ1-5 | 14 | TRBV19 | CASSRARAYQPQHF
TRBJ2-7 | 15 | TRBV5-6 | CASSLGLAGPYEQYF
TRBJ1-1 | 12 | TRBV12-3/TRBV12-4 | CASSGRVTEAFF
TRBJ2-7 | 16 | TRBV28 | CASRKGLAGTDYEQYF
TRBJ2-1 | 13 | TRBV28 | CASLAGDRNEQFF
TRBJ1-6 | 13 | TRBV27 | CASSGQGRSPLHF
TRBJ1-1 | 16 | TRBV30 | CAWSVGLGRGNTEAFF
TRBJ1-2 | 16 | TRBV11-2 | CASSLDKKGEGYGYTF
TRBJ1-2 | 12 | TRBV5-8 | CASSLGAGGYTF